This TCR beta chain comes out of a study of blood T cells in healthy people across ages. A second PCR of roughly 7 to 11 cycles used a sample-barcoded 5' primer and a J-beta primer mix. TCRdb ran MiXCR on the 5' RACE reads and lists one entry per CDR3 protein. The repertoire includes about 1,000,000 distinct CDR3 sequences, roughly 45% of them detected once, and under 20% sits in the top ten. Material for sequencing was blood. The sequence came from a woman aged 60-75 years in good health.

In nucleotides, the CDR3 is TGCGCCAGCAGCCAAGAGACTAGCGGGAGTGGGGAGCAGTTCTTC. It codes for CASSQETSGSGEQFF. The chain is built from TRBV4-1 and TRBJ2-1, with 12 bases identical to TRBD2. Trimming took 0 bases from V and 10 from J; bases not matched to a gene: 4. This CDR3 has 15 amino acids. Looked up from germline, CDR1 is MGHRA and CDR2 is YSYEKL.